This record concerns one T cell receptor beta chain sequence. Its antigen has not been determined. No much larger clonotype is one base removed from it; base qualities were not supplied. The CDR3 regions of human TCRbeta chains were analyzed by immunosequencing. Per the authors' processing: Repertoire TCRs were matched against a reference library of SARS-CoV-2-specific TCRs generated with the MIRA antigen-specificity platform. Breadth was defined as the fraction of unique TCRs that were SARS-CoV-2-associated. Depth was defined as the fraction of total T cells that were SARS-CoV-2-associated. Using the MIRA data, each spike-specific TCR was assigned both to the spike region to which the TCR was reactive and to a CD4 or CD8 class. Log10-transformed breadth and depth values were compared by one-way ANOVA with Sidak's multiple comparisons tests. TCRdb provides this immuneACCESS table in a form limited to in-frame rearrangements. Some clones are lacking; in checked studies, under half of them reflect an unresolved V gene, and why the rest are absent is not known. The V and J calls and clone size are taken from that table; D and trimming were inferred from the DNA. This sample is represented by 140,000 or so clones; approximately 90% of them were singletons. Approximately 4.5% of the sample is in the top ten clones.

The time point label corresponds to: baseline before first vaccination. Samples from vaccinated people were obtained from the UK trials COV001 and COV002, which included a single-blind randomized controlled phase 2/3 trial of AZD1222 (ChAdOx1 nCoV-19) in healthy adults. For TCRbeta chain sequencing, PBMC samples from trial participants were taken at day 0 and at day 28 after the second dose. The data belong to a study of T cell responses to AZD1222 COVID-19 vaccine (dated by TCRdb to about 2021). Notes on the research overall: AZD1222 recipients with second doses at about 4 weeks or about 12 weeks were pooled, because spike-specific TCR depth and breadth did not differ between schedules. Trial participants were enrolled by age into 18-55, 56-69 and 70-plus year subgroups, with approximately 150, 28 and 58 TCR-sequenced participants respectively. TCR sequencing covered over 230 trial participants: about 210 given two doses of AZD1222 and around 25 given two doses of MenACWY control vaccine. Results the study describes overall, beyond this receptor: Spike-specific TCR breadth and depth rose significantly after two AZD1222 doses compared with day 0 and with MenACWY recipients. Epitopes outside the regions mutated in the B.1.351 and B.1.1.7 variants were reportedly recognized by nearly half of the unique spike-specific TCRs. Conclusions about previously exposed vaccinees are limited, since just a handful of AZD1222 recipients were seropositive for SARS-CoV-2 at baseline. Because no samples from the day 14 peak response were available, repertoires could be characterized only after the peak T cell response. CD4 TCRs associated with the vaccine covered the entire spike protein, and the dominant responses were in regions 160-218 and 743-854. Participants were mostly white British, with more females than males. The authors suggested clonal diversity may have been underestimated. In the small 56-69-year group, the increase in depth fell short of significance, most likely because of low power.

Spanning cysteine to phenylalanine, the CDR3 consists of 14 amino acids. The entry retains the CDR3 DNA only, 42 bases that are in frame from base 1. At the junction V is shortened by 1 base and J by 4 bases, with 10 bases in between. According to the germline V gene, CDR1 reads SGHDN and CDR2 reads FVKESK. The V and J segments used are TRBV14 and TRBJ1-2; no D segment can be confidently identified. The TCR was taken from an adult in good health. Sequenced material: peripheral blood, taken on day 0 of AZD1222 vaccination. The sequenced DNA is TGTGCCAGCAGCCAAGCGGGAGGAGCCTATGGCTACACCTTC. Its coded protein is CASSQAGGAYGYTF. With all but the CDR3 taken from the reference TRBV14 and TRBJ1-2 genes, the full variable domain is: EAGVTQFPSHSVIEKGQTVTLRCDPISGHDNLYWYRRVMGKEIKFLLHFVKESKQDESGMPNNRFLAERTGGTYSTLKVQPAELEDSGVYFCASSQAGGAYGYTFGSGTRLTVV.